This TCR beta chain comes out of a study of early T cells in non-severe SARS-CoV-2 infection. Study context: Sequencing of unsorted whole blood was done on bulk RNA, leaving chains unpaired.

Attached unique molecular identifiers marked individual cDNA molecules. TCRdb independently ran MiXCR on the 5' RACE reads; one entry per CDR3 protein. The data show 39,000 or so distinct CDR3 sequences, around 5.8% seen once. Trimming took 0 bases from V and 5 from J, leaving 8 bases between them. Germline assignment: CDR1 LGHDT and CDR2 YNNKEL (reference sequence). There are 14 residues in the CDR3. V is TRBV3-1 and J is TRBJ2-1; D might be TRBD2 (5 bases). This sequence was found in an adult who was a healthcare worker with PCR-confirmed SARS-CoV-2 infection or an uninfected control (not recorded which). Sequenced material: whole blood, taken at baseline. The DNA for the CDR3 is TGTGCCAGCAGCCAAGACTGGCGGGACAATGAGCAGTTCTTC. Translation gives CASSQDWRDNEQFF.